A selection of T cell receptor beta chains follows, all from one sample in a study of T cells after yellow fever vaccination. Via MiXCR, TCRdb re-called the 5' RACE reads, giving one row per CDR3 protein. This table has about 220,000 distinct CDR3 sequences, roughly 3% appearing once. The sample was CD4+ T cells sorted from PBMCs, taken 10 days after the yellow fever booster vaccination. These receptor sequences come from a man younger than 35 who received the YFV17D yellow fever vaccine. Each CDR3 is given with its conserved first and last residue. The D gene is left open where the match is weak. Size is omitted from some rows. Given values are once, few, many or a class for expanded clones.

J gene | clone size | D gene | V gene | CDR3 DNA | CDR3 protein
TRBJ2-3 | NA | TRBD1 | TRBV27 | TGTGCCAGTGCCGGGACAGATAAGGGGACGCAGTATTTT | CASAGTDKGTQYF
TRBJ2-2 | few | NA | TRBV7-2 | TGTGCCAGCAGCGTAGACTTCAGATACACCGGGGAGCTGTTTTTT | CASSVDFRYTGELFF
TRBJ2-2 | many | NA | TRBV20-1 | TGCAGTGCTACATACACCGGGGAGCTGTTTTTT | CSATYTGELFF
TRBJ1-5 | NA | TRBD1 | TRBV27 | TGTGCCAGCAGGGAGACAGGGGTGGGCAATCAGCCCCAGCATTTT | CASRETGVGNQPQHF
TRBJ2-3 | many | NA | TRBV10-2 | TGCGCCAGTAGACTTGACAAAAGCACAGATACGCAGTATTTT | CASRLDKSTDTQYF
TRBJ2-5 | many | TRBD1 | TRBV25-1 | TGTGCCAGCAGTGTGACAGGGACAGAGACCCAGTACTTC | CASSVTGTETQYF
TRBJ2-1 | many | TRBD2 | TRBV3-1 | TGTGCCAGCAGCCAGAGCGGGGGGGATGAGCAGTTCTTC | CASSQSGGDEQFF
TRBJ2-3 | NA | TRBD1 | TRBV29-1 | TGCAGCGCCGGGACAGGGGGTGCTCCCTCAGATACGCAGTATTTT | CSAGTGGAPSDTQYF
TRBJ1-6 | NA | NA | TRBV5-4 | TGTGCCAGCAGCGTCGATGGCGGCTTGGGTTCACCCCTCCACTTT | CASSVDGGLGSPLHF
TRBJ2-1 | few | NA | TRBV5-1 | TGCGCCAGCAGCTTGGTAGGGGACCCCTACAATGAGCAGTTCTTC | CASSLVGDPYNEQFF
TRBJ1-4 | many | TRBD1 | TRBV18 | TGTGCCAGCTCACCCCGGCGAGGGGGCAACGAAAAACTGTTTTTT | CASSPRRGGNEKLFF
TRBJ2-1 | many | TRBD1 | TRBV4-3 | TGCGCCAGCAGCCAAGTGACAGGGGGGGATGAGCAGTTCTTC | CASSQVTGGDEQFF
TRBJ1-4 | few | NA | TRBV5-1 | TGCGCCAGCAGAAGGGCCGGACTAAATGAAAAACTGTTTTTT | CASRRAGLNEKLFF
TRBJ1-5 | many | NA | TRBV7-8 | TGTGCCAGCAGCTTTAGGGATAGCAATCAGCCCCAGCATTTT | CASSFRDSNQPQHF
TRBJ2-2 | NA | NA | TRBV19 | TGTGCCAGTAGTTCGGACTACGGCGTGGGCACCGGGGAGCTGTTTTTT | CASSSDYGVGTGELFF
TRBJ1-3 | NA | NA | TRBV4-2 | TGTGCCAGCTCTGGCCTAATCTCTGGAAACACCATATATTTT | CASSGLISGNTIYF
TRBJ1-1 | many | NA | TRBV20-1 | TGCAGTGCTAGACGGCAGAACACTGAAGCTTTCTTT | CSARRQNTEAFF
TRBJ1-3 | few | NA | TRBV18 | TGTGCCAGCTCACCACTTGCGGATATTGGAAACACCATATATTTT | CASSPLADIGNTIYF
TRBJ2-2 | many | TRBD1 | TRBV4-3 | TGCGCCAGCAGCCGGCGGCGACAGGGTGTCGGGGAGCTGTTTTTT | CASSRRRQGVGELFF
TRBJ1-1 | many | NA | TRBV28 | TGTGCCACCACCACCGGGGGCCAAGGGGACACTGAAGCTTTCTTT | CATTTGGQGDTEAFF
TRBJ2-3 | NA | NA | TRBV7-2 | TGTGCCAGCCCGGGATACACAGATACGCAGTATTTT | CASPGYTDTQYF
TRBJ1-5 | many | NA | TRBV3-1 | TGTGCCAGCAGCCAAGTCCCCGGGGGGACCCAGCATTTT | CASSQVPGGTQHF
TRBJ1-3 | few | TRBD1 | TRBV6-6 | TGTGCCAGCTTCACGGACAGGGGGGCTGGAAACACCATATATTTT | CASFTDRGAGNTIYF
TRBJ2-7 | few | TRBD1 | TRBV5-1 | TGCGCCAGCAGCTTGGGACAGGGATCGTACTACGAGCAGTACTTC | CASSLGQGSYYEQYF
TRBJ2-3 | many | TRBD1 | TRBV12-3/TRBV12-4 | TGTGCCAGCAGTCCGGACAGGACAAGCACAGATACGCAGTATTTT | CASSPDRTSTDTQYF
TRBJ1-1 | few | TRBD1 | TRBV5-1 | TGCGCCAGCAGCCTCGGACAGGGGGCTGAGACTGAAGCTTTCTTT | CASSLGQGAETEAFF
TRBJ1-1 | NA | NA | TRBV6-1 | TGTGCCAGCGCTCGGGATGCGGCTTTCTTT | CASARDAAFF
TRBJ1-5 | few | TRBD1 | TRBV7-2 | TGTGCCAGCAGCCACAGGGGATATAGCAATCAGCCCCAGCATTTT | CASSHRGYSNQPQHF
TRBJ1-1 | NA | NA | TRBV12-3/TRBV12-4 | TGTGCCAGCAGTCCGGGTGCGGGGGCGGTTGAAGCTTTCTTT | CASSPGAGAVEAFF